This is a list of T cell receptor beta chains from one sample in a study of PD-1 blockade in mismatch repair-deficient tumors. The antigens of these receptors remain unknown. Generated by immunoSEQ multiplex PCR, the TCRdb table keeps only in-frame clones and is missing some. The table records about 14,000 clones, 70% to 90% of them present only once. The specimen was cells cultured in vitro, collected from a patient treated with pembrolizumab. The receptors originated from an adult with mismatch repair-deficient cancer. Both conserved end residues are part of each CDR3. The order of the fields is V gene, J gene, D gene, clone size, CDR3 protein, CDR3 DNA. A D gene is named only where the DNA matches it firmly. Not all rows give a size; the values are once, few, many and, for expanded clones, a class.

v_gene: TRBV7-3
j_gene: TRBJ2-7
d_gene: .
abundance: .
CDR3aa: CASSLRREDEQYF
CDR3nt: TGTGCCAGCAGCTTAAGGAGGGAAGACGAGCAGTACTTC

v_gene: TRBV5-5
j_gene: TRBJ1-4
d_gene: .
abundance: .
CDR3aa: CASSLGPHTNEKLFF
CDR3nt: TGTGCCAGCAGCTTGGGGCCGCATACTAATGAAAAACTGTTTTTT

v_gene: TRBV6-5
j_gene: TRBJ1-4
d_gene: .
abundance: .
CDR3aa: CASSYGGSGEKLFF
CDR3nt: TGTGCCAGCAGTTACGGGGGGAGCGGTGAAAAACTGTTTTTT

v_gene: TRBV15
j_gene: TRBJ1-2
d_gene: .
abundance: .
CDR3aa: CATREGGKLNYGYTF
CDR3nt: TGTGCCACCCGAGAGGGGGGGAAACTTAACTATGGCTACACCTTC

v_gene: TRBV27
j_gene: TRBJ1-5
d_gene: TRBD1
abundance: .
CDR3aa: CASRHQGAVGSYQPQHF
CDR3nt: TGTGCCAGCAGACATCAGGGGGCGGTGGGTTCGTATCAGCCCCAGCATTTT

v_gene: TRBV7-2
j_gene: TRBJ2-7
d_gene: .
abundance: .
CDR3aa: CASSFSGSYEQYF
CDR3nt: TGTGCCAGCAGCTTTTCAGGGTCCTACGAGCAGTACTTC

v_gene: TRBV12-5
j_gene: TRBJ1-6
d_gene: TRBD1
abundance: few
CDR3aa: CASGLYTWGGTGSMYNSPLHF
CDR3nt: TGTGCTAGTGGTCTCTACACTTGGGGCGGGACAGGCTCCATGTATAATTCACCCCTCCACTTT

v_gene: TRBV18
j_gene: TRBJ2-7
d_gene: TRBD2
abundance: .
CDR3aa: CASSTGLAGVYEQYF
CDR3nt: TGTGCCAGCTCAACGGGACTAGCGGGGGTCTACGAGCAGTACTTC

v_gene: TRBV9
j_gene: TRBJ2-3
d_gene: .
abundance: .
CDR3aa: CASSASDTQYF
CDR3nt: TGTGCCAGCAGCGCCTCAGATACGCAGTATTTT

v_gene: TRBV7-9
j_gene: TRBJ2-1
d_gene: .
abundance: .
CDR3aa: CASSRGDEQFF
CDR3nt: TGTGCCAGCAGCCGCGGGGATGAGCAGTTCTTC

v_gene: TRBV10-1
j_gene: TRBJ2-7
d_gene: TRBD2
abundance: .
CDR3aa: CASSGQGEGHEQYF
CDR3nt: TGCGCCAGCAGTGGCCAAGGGGAGGGCCACGAGCAGTACTTC

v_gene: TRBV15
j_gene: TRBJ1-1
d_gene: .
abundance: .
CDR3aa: CATSRAQGVAEAFF
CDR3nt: TGTGCCACCAGCAGAGCACAGGGCGTGGCTGAAGCTTTCTTT

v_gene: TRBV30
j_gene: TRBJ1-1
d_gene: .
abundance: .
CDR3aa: CAWSERGGTEAFF
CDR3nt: TGTGCCTGGAGTGAGAGGGGGGGCACTGAAGCTTTCTTT

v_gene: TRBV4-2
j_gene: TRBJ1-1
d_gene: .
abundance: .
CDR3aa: CASRGGMNTEAFF
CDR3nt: TGTGCCAGCAGGGGGGGCATGAACACTGAAGCTTTCTTT

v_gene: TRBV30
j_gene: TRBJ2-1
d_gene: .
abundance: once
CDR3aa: CAWSGGNEQFF
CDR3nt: TGTGCCTGGAGTGGTGGCAATGAGCAGTTCTTC

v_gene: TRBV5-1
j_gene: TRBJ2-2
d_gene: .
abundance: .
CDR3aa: CASSLVGGELFF
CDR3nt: TGCGCCAGCAGCTTGGTTGGCGGGGAGCTGTTTTTT

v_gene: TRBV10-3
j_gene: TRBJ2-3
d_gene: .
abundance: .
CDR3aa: CAISAATGRTDTQYF
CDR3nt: TGTGCCATCAGTGCTGCGACAGGACGCACAGATACGCAGTATTTT

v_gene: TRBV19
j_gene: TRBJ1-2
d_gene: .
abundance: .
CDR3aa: CASSRGGNDGYTF
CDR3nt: TGTGCCAGTAGTAGGGGAGGGAATGATGGCTACACCTTC

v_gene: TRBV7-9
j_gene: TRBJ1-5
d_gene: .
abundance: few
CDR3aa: CASGVDNQPQHF
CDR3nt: TGTGCCAGCGGGGTGGATAATCAGCCCCAGCATTTT

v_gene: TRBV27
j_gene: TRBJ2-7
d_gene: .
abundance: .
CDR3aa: CASTRAGDSYEQYF
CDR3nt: TGTGCCAGCACCCGGGCCGGGGACTCCTACGAGCAGTACTTC

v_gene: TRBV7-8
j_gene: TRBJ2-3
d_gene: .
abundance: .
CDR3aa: CASSLSGTHSTSTDTQYF
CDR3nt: TGTGCCAGCAGCTTATCCGGGACACATTCCACTAGCACAGATACGCAGTATTTT

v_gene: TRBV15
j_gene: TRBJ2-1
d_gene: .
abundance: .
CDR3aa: CATSRDRRGATYNEQFF
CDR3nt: TGTGCCACCAGCAGAGATAGGCGAGGGGCTACCTACAATGAGCAGTTCTTC

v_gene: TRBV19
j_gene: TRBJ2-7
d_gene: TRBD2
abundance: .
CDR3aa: CASNSGLAGGLASYEQYF
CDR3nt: TGTGCCAGTAATTCCGGACTAGCGGGAGGGCTCGCTTCCTACGAGCAGTACTTC

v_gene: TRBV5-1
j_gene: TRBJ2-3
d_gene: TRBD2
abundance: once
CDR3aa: CASRRAGEDTQYF
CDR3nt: TGCGCCAGCAGGCGAGCGGGAGAGGATACGCAGTATTTT

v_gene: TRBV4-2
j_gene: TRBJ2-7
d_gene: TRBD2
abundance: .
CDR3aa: CASSHTEGGTYEQYF
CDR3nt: TGTGCCAGCAGCCATACCGAGGGAGGGACCTACGAGCAGTACTTC

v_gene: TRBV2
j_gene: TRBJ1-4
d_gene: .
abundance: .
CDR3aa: CASSMETSPFF
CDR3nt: TGTGCCAGCAGCATGGAGACATCTCCGTTTTTT

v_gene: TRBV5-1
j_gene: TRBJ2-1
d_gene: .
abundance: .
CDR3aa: CASSAYSNEQFF
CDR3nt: TGCGCCAGCAGTGCCTACTCCAATGAGCAGTTCTTC

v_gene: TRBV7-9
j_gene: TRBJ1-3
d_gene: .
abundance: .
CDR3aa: CASSLNSGNTIYF
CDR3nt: TGTGCCAGCAGCTTGAACTCTGGAAACACCATATATTTT

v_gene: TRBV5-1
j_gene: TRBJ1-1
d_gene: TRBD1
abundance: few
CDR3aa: CASSPGTVNTEAFF
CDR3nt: TGCGCCAGCAGCCCTGGGACAGTGAACACTGAAGCTTTCTTT

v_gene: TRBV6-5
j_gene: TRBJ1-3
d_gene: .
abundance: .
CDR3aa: CASSYSGAGNTIYF
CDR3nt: TGTGCCAGCAGTTACTCAGGGGCTGGAAACACCATATATTTT

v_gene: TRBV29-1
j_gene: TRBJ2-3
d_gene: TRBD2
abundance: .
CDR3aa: CSVRRLAGPTDTQYF
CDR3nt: TGCAGCGTCCGCAGACTAGCGGGACCCACAGATACGCAGTATTTT

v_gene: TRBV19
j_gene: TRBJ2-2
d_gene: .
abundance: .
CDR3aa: CASSIGANTGELFF
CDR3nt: TGTGCCAGTAGTATTGGGGCGAACACCGGGGAGCTGTTTTTT

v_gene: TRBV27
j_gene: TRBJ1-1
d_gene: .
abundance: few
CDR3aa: CASSFSQNTEAFF
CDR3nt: TGTGCCAGCAGTTTTTCACAGAACACTGAAGCTTTCTTT

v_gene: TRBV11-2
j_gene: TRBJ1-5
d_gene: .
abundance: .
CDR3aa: CASSLTTGGAQPQHF
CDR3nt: TGTGCCAGCAGCTTAACGACCGGGGGGGCACAGCCCCAGCATTTT

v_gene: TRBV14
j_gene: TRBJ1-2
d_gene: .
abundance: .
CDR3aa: CASSQGQSYGYTF
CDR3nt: TGTGCCAGCAGCCAAGGGCAGTCCTATGGCTACACCTTC